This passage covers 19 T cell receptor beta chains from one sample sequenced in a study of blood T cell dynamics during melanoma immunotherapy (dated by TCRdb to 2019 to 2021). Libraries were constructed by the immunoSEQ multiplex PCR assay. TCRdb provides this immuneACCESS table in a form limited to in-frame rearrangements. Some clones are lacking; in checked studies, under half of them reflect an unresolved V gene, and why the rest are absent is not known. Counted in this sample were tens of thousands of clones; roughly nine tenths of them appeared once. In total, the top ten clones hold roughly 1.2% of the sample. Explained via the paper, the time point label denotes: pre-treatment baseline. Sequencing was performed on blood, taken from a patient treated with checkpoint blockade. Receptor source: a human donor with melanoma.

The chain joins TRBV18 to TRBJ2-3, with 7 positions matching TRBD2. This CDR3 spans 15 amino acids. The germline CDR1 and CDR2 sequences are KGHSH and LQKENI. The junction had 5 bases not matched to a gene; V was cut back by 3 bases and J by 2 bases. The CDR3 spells CASSPRDYPTDTQYF. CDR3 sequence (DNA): TGTGCCAGCTCACCTCGGGACTACCCCACAGATACGCAGTATTTT.

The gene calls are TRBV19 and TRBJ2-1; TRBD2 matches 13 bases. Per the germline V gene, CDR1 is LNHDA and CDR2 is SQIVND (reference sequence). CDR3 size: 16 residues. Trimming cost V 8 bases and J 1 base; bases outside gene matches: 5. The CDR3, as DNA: TGTGCCAGTGGACTAGCGGGAGTATGGTCCTACAATGAGCAGTTCTTC. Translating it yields CASGLAGVWSYNEQFF.

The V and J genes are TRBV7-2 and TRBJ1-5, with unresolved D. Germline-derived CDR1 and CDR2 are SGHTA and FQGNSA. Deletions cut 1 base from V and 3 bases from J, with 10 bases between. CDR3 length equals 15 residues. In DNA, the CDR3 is TGTGCCAGCAGCTTAGATGGGGTTCTCAATCAGCCCCAGCATTTT. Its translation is CASSLDGVLNQPQHF.

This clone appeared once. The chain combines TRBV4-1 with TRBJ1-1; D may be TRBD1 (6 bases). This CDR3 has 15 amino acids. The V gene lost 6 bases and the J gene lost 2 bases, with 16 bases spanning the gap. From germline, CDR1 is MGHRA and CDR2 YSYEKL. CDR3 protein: CASSLGAALNTEAFF. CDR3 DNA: TGCGCCAGCAGTTTGGGGGCAGCCCTTAACACTGAAGCTTTCTTT.

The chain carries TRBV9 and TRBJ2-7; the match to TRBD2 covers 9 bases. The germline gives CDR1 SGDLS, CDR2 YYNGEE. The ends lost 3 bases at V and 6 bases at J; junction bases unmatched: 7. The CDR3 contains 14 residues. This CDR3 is CASSAGLREGEQYF. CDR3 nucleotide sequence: TGTGCCAGCAGCGCCGGTTTGCGGGAGGGCGAGCAGTACTTC.

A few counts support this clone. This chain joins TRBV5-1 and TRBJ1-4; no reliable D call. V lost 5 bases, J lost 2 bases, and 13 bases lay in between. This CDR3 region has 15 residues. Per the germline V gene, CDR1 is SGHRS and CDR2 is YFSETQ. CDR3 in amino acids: CASSRARSTNEKLFF. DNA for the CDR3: TGCGCCAGCAGTCGGGCCCGATCGACTAATGAAAAACTGTTTTTT.

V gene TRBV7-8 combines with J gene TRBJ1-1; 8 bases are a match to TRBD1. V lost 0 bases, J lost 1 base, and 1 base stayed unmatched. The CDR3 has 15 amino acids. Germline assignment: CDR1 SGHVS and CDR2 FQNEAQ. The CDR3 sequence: CASSLAGTGNTEAFF. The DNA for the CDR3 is TGTGCCAGCAGCTTAGCGGGGACAGGGAACACTGAAGCTTTCTTT.

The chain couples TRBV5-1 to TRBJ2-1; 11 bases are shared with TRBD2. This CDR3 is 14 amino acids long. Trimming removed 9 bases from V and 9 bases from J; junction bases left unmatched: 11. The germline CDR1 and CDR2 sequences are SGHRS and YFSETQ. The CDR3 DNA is TGCGCCACCGGGACTAGCGGCTTGTACGGTGAGCAGTTCTTC. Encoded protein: CATGTSGLYGEQFF.

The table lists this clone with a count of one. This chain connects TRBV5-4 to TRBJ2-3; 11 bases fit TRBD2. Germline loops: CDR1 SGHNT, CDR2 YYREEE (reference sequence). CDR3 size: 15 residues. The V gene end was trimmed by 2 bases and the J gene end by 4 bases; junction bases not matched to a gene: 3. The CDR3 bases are TGTGCCAGCAGCTTAGGGACTAGCGGACCAGATACGCAGTATTTT. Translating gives CASSLGTSGPDTQYF.

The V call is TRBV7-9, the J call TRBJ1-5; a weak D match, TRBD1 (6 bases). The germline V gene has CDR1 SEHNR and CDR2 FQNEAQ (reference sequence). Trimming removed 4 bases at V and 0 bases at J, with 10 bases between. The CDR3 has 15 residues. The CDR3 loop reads CASSSDRYSNQPQHF. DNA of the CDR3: TGTGCCAGCAGCTCCGACAGGTATAGCAATCAGCCCCAGCATTTT. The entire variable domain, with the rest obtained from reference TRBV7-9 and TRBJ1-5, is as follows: DTGVSQNPRHKITKRGQNVTFRCDPISEHNRLYWYRQTLGQGPEFLTYFQNEAQLEKSRLLSDRFSAERPKGSFSTLEIQRTEQGDSAMYLCASSSDRYSNQPQHFGDGTRLSIL.

The CDR3 nucleotides read TGTGCCAGCAGCTTCTTGGCGGGGGGAAGGACCGGGGAGCTGTTTTTT. Protein sequence: CASSFLAGGRTGELFF. V is TRBV11-2 and J is TRBJ2-2; 8 nucleotides align to TRBD2. The trim removed 3 bases at V and 5 bases at J, leaving 8 bases unmatched. The CDR3 runs 16 residues. Per germline, CDR1 SGHAT and CDR2 FQNNGV.

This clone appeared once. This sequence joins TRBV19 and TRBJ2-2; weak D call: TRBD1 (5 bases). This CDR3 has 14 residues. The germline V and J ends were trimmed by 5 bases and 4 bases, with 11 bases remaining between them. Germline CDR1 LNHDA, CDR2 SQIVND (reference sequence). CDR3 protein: CASSLARATGELFF. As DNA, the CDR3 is TGTGCCAGTAGTTTGGCCAGGGCCACCGGGGAGCTGTTTTTT.

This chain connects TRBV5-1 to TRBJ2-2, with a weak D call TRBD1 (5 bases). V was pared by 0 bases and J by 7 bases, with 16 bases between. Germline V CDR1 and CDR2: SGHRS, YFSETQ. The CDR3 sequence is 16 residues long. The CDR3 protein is CASSLVSQGKGGELFF. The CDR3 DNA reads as TGCGCCAGCAGCTTGGTCTCGCAGGGAAAGGGCGGGGAGCTGTTTTTT.

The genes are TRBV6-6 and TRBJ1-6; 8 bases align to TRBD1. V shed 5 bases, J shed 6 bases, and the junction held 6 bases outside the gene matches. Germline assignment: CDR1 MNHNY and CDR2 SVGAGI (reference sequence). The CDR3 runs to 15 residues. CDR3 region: CASSPGQGGNSPLHF. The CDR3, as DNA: TGTGCCAGCAGTCCTGGACAGGGCGGTAATTCACCCCTCCACTTT.

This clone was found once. CDR3 in amino acids: CASSLTGGARDYGYTF. Here the CDR3 DNA reads TGCGCCAGCAGCTTAACAGGGGGCGCGAGGGACTATGGCTACACCTTC. The chain employs TRBV5-1 and TRBJ1-2; 9 nucleotides align to TRBD1. Germline lookup yields CDR1 SGHRS and CDR2 YFSETQ. The V gene end was trimmed by 2 bases and the J gene end by 3 bases; junction bases not matched to a gene: 8. The CDR3 spans 16 residues.

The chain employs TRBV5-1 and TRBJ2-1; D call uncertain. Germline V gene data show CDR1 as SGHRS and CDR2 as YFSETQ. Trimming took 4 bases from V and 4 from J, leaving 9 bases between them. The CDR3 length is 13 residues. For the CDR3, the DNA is TGCGCCAGCAGCGAAGACGGTTACAATGAGCAGTTCTTC. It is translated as CASSEDGYNEQFF.

CDR3: CASSFRQGVMGYTF. DNA for the CDR3: TGTGCCAGCAGCTTTCGACAGGGGGTTATGGGCTACACCTTC. The chain joins TRBV5-6 to TRBJ1-2, with 9 bases aligning to TRBD1. The trim removed 2 bases at V and 8 bases at J, leaving 7 bases unmatched. The CDR3 runs 14 residues. Germline-derived CDR1 and CDR2 are SGHDT and YYEEEE. The variable domain in full, with the rest retrieved from reference TRBV5-6 and TRBJ1-2, is DAGVTQSPTHLIKTRGQQVTLRCSPKSGHDTVSWYQQALGQGPQFIFQYYEEEERQRGNFPDRFSGHQFPNYSSELNVNALLLGDSALYLCASSFRQGVMGYTFGSGTRLTVV.

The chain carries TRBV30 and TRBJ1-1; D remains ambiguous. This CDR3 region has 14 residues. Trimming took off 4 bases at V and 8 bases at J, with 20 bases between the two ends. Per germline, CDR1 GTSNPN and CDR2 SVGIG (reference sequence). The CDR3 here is CAWKAGRGPWEAFF. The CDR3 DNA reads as TGTGCCTGGAAAGCGGGCAGAGGGCCGTGGGAAGCTTTCTTT.

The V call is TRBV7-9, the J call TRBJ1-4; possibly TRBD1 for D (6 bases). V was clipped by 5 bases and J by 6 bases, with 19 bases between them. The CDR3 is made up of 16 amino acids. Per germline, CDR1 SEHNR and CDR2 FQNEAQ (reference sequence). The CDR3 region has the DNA TGTGCCAGCAGCCCATACAGGGATCAGACTTATGAAAAACTGTTTTTT. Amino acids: CASSPYRDQTYEKLFF. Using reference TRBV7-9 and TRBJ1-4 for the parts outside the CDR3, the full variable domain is DTGVSQNPRHKITKRGQNVTFRCDPISEHNRLYWYRQTLGQGPEFLTYFQNEAQLEKSRLLSDRFSAERPKGSFSTLEIQRTEQGDSAMYLCASSPYRDQTYEKLFFGSGTQLSVL.